What follows is one T cell receptor (beta chain) and its context. The data were taken from a study of CD4+ T cells in melanoma. Germline CDR1 and CDR2: MDHEN and SYDVKM. The CDR3 is made up of 14 amino acids. V lost 3 bases to trimming and J lost 6 bases; unmatched junction nucleotides: 4. Assay used: immunoSEQ multiplex PCR; TCRdb lists only in-frame clones, some missing. There are under 20,000 clones in the sample; approximately 83% occur only once, and approximately 5% lies in the top ten. The chain joins TRBV28 to TRBJ2-2; 7 nucleotides line up with TRBD1. Sequencing used cells from a culture (not recorded whether cultured in vitro). The sequence derives from a human donor with melanoma. This CDR3 reads CASSFDRESGELFF. The CDR3, as DNA: TGTGCCAGCAGTTTTGACAGGGAGTCCGGGGAGCTGTTTTTT.